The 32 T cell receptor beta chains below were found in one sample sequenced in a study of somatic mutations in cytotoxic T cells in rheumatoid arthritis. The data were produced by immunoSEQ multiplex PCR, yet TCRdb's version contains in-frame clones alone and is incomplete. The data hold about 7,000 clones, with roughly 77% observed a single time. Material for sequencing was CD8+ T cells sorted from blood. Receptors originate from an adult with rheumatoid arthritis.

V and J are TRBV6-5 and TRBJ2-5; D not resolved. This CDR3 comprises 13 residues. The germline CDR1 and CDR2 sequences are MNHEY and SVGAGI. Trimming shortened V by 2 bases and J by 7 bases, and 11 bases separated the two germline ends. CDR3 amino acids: CASSYGGAWTQYF. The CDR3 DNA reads TGTGCCAGCAGTTACGGCGGAGCGTGGACCCAGTACTTC.

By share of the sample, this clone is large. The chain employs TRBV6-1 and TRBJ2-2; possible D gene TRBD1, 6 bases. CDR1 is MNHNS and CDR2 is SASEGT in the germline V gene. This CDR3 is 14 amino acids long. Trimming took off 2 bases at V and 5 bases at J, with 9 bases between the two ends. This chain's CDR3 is CASSERDRTGELFF. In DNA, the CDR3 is TGTGCCAGCAGTGAACGAGACAGGACCGGGGAGCTGTTTTTT.

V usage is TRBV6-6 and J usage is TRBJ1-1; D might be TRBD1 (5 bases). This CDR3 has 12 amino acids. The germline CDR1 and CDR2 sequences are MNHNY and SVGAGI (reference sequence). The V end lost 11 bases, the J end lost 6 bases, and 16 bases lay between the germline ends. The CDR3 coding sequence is TGTGCCGGGGGGGAGTCGTCGGCTGAAGCTTTCTTT. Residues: CAGGESSAEAFF.

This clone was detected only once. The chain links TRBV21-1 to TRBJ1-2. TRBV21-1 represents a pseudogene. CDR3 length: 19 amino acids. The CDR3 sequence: CASSSEDGTSGSSNYGYTF. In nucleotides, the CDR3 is TGTGCCAGCAGTTCCGAAGACGGGACCTCTGGCAGCTCTAACTATGGCTACACCTTC.

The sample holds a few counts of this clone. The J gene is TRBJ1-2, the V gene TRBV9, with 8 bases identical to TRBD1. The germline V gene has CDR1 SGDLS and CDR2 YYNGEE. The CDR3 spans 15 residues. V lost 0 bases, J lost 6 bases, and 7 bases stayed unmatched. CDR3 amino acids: CASSVVGQGADGYTF. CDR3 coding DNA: TGTGCCAGCAGCGTAGTAGGGCAGGGGGCGGATGGCTACACCTTC.

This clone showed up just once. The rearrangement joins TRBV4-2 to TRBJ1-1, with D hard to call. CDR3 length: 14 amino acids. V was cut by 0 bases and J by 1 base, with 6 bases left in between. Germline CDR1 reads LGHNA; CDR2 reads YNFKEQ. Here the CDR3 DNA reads TGTGCCAGCAGCCAAGACCGGGGGAACACTGAAGCTTTCTTT. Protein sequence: CASSQDRGNTEAFF.

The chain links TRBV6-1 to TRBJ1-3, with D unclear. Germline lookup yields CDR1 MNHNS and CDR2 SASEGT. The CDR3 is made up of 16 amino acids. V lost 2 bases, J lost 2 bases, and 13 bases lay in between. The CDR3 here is CASSERAQNAGNTIYF. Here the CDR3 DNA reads TGTGCCAGCAGTGAAAGGGCTCAGAACGCTGGAAACACCATATATTTT.

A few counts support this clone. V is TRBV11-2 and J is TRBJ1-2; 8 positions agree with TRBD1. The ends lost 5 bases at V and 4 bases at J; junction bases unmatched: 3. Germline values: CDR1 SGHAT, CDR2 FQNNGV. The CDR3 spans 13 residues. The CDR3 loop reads CASSPGQAYGYTF. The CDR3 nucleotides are TGTGCCAGCAGCCCGGGACAGGCCTATGGCTACACCTTC.

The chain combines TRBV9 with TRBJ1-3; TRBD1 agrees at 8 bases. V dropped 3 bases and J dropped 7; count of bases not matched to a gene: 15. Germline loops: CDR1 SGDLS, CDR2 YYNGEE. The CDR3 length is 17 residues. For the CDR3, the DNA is TGTGCCAGCAGCGGGGCCCAAGGTCGGGACAGGTGGAACACCATATATTTT. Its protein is CASSGAQGRDRWNTIYF.

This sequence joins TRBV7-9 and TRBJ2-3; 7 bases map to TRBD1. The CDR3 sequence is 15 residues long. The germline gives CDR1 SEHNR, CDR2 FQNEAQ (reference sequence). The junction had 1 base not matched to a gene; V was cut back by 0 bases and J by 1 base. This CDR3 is CASSLAGTGTDTQYF. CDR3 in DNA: TGTGCCAGCAGCTTAGCCGGGACAGGCACAGATACGCAGTATTTT.

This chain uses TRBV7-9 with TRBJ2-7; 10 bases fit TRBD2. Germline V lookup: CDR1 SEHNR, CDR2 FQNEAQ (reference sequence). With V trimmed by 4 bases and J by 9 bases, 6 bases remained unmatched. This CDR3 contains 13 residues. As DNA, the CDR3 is TGTGCCAGCAGCTCCGGAGCGGGGGGGCGGCAGTACGTC. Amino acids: CASSSGAGGRQYV.

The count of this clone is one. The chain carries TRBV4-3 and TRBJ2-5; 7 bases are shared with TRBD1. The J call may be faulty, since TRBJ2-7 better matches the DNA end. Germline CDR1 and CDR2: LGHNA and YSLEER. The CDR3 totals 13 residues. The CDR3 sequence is CASSQRTGREQYF. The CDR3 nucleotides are TGCGCCAGCAGCCAACGGACAGGACGCGAGCAGTACTTC.

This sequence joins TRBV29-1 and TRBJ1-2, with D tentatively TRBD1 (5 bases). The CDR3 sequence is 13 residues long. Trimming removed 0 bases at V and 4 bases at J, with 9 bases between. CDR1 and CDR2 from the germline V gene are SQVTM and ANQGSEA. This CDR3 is CSVEDGGSYGYTF. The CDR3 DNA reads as TGCAGCGTTGAAGATGGGGGGAGCTATGGCTACACCTTC.

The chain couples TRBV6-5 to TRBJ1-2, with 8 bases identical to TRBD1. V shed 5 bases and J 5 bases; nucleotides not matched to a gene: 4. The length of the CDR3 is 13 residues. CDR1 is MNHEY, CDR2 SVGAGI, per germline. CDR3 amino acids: CASSTTGEYGYTF. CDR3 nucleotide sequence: TGTGCCAGCAGTACGACAGGGGAGTATGGCTACACCTTC.

The CDR3 bases are TGTGCCAGCAGCTTAGGCCACCTTAACACTGAAGCTTTCTTT. As protein: CASSLGHLNTEAFF. The chain uses TRBV7-9 and TRBJ1-1; D remains unclear. V lost 1 base and J 2 bases, leaving 8 bases between the germline ends. The CDR3 runs 14 residues. The V gene's germline CDR1 is SEHNR and CDR2 FQNEAQ (reference sequence).

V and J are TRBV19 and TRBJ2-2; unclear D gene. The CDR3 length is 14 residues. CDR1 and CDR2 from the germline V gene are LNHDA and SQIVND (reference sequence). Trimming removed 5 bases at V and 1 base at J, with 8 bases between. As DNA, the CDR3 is TGTGCCAGTAGTGTCACAGTGAACACCGGGGAGCTGTTTTTT. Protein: CASSVTVNTGELFF.

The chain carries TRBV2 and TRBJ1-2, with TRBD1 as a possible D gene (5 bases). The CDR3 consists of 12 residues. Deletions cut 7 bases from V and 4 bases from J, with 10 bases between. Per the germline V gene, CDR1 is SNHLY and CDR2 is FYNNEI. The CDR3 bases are TGTGCCAGCATCTCCGGGACCTATGGCTACACCTTC. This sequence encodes CASISGTYGYTF.

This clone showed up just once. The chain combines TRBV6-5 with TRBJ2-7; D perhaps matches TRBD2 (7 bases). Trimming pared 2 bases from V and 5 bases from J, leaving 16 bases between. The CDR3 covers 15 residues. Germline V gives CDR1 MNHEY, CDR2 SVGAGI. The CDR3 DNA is TGTGCCAGCAGTTACCAGAGGGGGGGGCTCGACGAGCAGTACTTC. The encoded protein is CASSYQRGGLDEQYF.

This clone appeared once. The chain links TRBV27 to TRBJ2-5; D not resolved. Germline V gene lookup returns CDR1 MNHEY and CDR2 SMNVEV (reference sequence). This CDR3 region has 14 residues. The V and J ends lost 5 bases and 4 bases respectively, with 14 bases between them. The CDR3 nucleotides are TGTGCCAGCAGTAGATCCCCTACCGGAGAGACCCAGTACTTC. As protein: CASSRSPTGETQYF.

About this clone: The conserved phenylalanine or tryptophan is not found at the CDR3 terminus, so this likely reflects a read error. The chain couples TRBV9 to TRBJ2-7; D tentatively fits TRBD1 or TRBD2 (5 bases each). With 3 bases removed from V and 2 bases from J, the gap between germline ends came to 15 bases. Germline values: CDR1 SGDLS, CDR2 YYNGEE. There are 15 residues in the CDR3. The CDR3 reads CASSATGTVTYEQYL. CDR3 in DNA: TGTGCCAGCAGCGCAACCGGGACGGTGACCTACGAGCAGTACCTC.

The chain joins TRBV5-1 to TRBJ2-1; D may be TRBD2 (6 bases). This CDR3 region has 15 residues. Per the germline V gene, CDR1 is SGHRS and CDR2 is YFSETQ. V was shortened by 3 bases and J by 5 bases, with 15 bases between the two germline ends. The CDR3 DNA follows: TGCGCCAGCAGCTGGGACTCGGTGCGGAACAATGAGCAGTTCTTC. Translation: CASSWDSVRNNEQFF.

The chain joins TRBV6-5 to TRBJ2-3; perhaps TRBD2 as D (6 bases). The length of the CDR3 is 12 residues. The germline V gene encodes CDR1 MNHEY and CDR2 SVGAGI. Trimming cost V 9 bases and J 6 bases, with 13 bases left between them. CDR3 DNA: TGTGCCAGGGGGGGTCTCAAGGATACGCAGTATTTT. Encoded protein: CARGGLKDTQYF.

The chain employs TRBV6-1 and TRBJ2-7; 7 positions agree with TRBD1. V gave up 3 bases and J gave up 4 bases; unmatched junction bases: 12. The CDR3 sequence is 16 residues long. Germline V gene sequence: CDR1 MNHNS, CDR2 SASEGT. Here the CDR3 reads CASSEPEQGQRYEQYF. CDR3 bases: TGTGCCAGCAGTGAGCCAGAACAGGGACAGAGGTACGAGCAGTACTTC.

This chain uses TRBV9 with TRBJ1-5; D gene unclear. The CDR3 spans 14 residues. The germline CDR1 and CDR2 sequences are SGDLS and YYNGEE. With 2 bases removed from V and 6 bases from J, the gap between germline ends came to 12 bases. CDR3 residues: CASSVEGGSQPQHF. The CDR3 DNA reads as TGTGCCAGCAGCGTCGAGGGAGGATCTCAGCCCCAGCATTTT.

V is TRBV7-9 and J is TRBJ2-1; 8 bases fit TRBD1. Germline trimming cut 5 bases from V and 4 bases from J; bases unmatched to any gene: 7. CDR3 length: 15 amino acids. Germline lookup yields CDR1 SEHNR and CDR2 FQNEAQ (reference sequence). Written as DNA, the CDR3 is TGTGCCAGCAGCCCAACGACAGGGGTATACAATGAGCAGTTCTTC. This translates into CASSPTTGVYNEQFF.

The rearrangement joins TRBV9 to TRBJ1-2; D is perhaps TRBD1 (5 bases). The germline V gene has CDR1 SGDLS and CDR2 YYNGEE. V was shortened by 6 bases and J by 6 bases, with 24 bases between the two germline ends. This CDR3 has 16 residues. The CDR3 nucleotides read TGTGCCAGCACCCTGTTCGCGGTGGGGGGTGGCGATGGCTACACCTTC. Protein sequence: CASTLFAVGGGDGYTF. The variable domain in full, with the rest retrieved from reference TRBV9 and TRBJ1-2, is DSGVTQTPKHLITATGQRVTLRCSPRSGDLSVYWYQQSLDQGLQFLIQYYNGEERAKGNILERFSAQQFPDLHSELNLSSLELGDSALYFCASTLFAVGGGDGYTFGSGTRLTVV.

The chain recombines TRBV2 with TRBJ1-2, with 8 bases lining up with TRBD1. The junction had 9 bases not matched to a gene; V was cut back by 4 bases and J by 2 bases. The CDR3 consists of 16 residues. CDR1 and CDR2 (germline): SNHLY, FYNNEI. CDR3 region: CASSVYGTGLNYGYTF. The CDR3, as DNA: TGTGCCAGCAGTGTCTACGGGACAGGTCTGAACTATGGCTACACCTTC. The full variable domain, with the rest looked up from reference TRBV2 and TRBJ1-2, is EPEVTQTPSHQVTQMGQEVILRCVPISNHLYFYWYRQILGQKVEFLVSFYNNEISEKSEIFDDQFSVERPDGSNFTLKIRSTKLEDSAMYFCASSVYGTGLNYGYTFGSGTRLTVV.

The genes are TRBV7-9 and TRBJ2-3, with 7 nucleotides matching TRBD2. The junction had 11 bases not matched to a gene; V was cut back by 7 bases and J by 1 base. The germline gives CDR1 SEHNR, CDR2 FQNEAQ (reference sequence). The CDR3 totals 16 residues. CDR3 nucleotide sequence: TGTGCCAGCACCCAATGGTTCCTAGCGGGCACAGATACGCAGTATTTT. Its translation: CASTQWFLAGTDTQYF.

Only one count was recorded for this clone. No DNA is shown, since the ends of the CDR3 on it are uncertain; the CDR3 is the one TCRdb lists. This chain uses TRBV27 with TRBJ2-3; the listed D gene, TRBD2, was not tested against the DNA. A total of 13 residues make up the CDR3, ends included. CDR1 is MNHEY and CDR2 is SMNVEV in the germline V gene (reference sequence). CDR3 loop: CASTSGAADTQYF.

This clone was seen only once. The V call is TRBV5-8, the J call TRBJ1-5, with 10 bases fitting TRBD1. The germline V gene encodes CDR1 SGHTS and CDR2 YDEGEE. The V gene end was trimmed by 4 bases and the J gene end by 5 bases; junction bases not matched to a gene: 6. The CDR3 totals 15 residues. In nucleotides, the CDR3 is TGTGCCAGCAGCACCTGGACAGGGGGAGATCAGCCCCAGCATTTT. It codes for CASSTWTGGDQPQHF. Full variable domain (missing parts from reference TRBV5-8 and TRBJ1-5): EAGVTQSPTHLIKTRGQQATLRCSPISGHTSVYWYQQALGLGLQFLLWYDEGEERNRGNFPPRFSGRQFPNYSSELNVNALELEDSALYLCASSTWTGGDQPQHFGDGTRLSIL.

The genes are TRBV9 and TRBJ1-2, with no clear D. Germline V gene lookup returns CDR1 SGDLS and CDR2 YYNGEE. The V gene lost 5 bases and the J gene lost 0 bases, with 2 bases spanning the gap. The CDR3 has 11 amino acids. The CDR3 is CASSSNYGYTF. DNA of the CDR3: TGTGCCAGCAGTTCTAACTATGGCTACACCTTC.

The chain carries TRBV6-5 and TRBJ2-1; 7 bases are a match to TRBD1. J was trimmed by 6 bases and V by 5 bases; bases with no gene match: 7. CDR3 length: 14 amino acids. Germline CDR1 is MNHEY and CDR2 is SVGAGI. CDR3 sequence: CASSPQGVGNEQFF. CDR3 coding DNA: TGTGCCAGCAGTCCCCAGGGGGTAGGCAATGAGCAGTTCTTC.